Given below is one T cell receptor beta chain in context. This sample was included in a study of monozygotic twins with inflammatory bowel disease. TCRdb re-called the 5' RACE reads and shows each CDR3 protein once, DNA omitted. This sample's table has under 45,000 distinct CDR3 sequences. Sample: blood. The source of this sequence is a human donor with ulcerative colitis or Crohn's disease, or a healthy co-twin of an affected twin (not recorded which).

CDR3 amino acids: CSARSLSGTGYGYTF. The rearrangement links TRBV20-1 to TRBJ1-2; without DNA, the TCRdb call of TRBD1 cannot be checked. The V gene's germline CDR1 is DFQATT and CDR2 SNEGSKA (reference sequence). The CDR3 contains 15 residues.